Following are 12 T cell receptor beta chains from one sample sequenced in a study of blood T cell repertoires in COVID-19. Produced via immunoSEQ multiplex PCR; TCRdb's table is partial and in-frame only. This table holds approximately 230,000 clones, more than 85% found once. What was sequenced was PBMCs or T cells enriched from blood (not recorded which). Source of these receptors: a woman in her twenties or thirties who had recovered from COVID-19.

The V and J genes are TRBV20-1 and TRBJ2-1; TRBD2 matches 13 bases. CDR1 DFQATT and CDR2 SNEGSKA come from the germline V gene (reference sequence). The CDR3 totals 16 residues. Unmatched junction bases numbered 12, after V lost 3 bases and J lost 10 bases. The CDR3 spells CSASDPTSGRASEQFF. The CDR3 nucleotides read TGCAGTGCTAGTGACCCCACTAGCGGGAGGGCCTCGGAGCAGTTCTTC.

This chain joins TRBV28 and TRBJ1-2, with D hard to call. The CDR3 contains 14 residues. The V gene's germline CDR1 is MDHEN and CDR2 SYDVKM. V lost 5 bases and J lost 7, with 17 bases in between. In DNA, the CDR3 is TGTGCCAGCAGTAAGACACCTCCAGACCGTGGCTACACCTTC. As protein: CASSKTPPDRGYTF.

The J gene is TRBJ1-3, the V gene TRBV6-5; 8 bases map to TRBD1. V shed 6 bases and J 8 bases; nucleotides not matched to a gene: 9. The CDR3 has 14 amino acids. The germline CDR1 and CDR2 sequences are MNHEY and SVGAGI. CDR3 region: CASRGTGGRYTIYF. CDR3 sequence (DNA): TGTGCCAGCAGGGGAACAGGGGGGAGGTACACCATATATTTT.

This CDR3 is CASSLEDSRYTF. CDR3 bases: TGCGCCAGCAGCTTGGAGGACAGTCGCTACACCTTC. The rearrangement links TRBV5-1 to TRBJ1-2, with D perhaps TRBD1 (6 bases). The CDR3 has 12 amino acids. The ends were cut back, 0 bases at V and 9 bases at J, with 9 bases in the middle. Germline CDR1 is SGHRS and CDR2 is YFSETQ.

V usage is TRBV14 and J usage is TRBJ1-1; TRBD1 aligns across 7 bases. Germline V gene lookup returns CDR1 SGHDN and CDR2 FVKESK. The CDR3 is 15 amino acids. Losses at the gene ends were 2 bases for V and 4 bases for J; bases not matched to a gene: 7. CDR3 nucleotide sequence: TGTGCCAGCAGCCAAAGGGGACAGTCCACCACTGAAGCTTTCTTT. Translated, it gives CASSQRGQSTTEAFF.

V gene TRBV25-1 combines with J gene TRBJ1-1; 10 positions match TRBD1. The length of the CDR3 is 18 residues. Trimming removed 5 bases from V and 3 bases from J; junction bases left unmatched: 15. The germline V gene encodes CDR1 MGHDK and CDR2 SYGVNS. CDR3 sequence reads: CASSSHPPGQGRDTEAFF. CDR3 coding DNA: TGTGCCAGCAGTTCGCACCCTCCGGGACAGGGGAGGGACACTGAAGCTTTCTTT.

The chain employs TRBV18 and TRBJ2-5; 7 nucleotides agree with TRBD2. Germline trimming cut 1 base from V and 2 bases from J; bases unmatched to any gene: 16. The CDR3 totals 19 residues. The germline gives CDR1 KGHSH, CDR2 LQKENI. This CDR3 is CASSPLAPARGRRQETQYF. The CDR3 DNA is TGTGCCAGCTCACCACTTGCGCCGGCGCGGGGGAGAAGGCAAGAGACCCAGTACTTC.

The gene calls are TRBV27 and TRBJ2-7; 10 bases are a match to TRBD1. J lost 2 bases, V lost 6 bases, and 1 base had no gene match. The CDR3 loop spans 13 amino acids. Germline values: CDR1 MNHEY, CDR2 SMNVEV (reference sequence). In nucleotides, the CDR3 is TGTGCCAGCAGCGGACAGGGGGCCTACGAGCAGTACTTC. Amino acid sequence: CASSGQGAYEQYF.

This chain uses TRBV6-2 or TRBV6-3 with TRBJ1-2, with D perhaps matching TRBD1 (6 bases). CDR1 is MNHEY, CDR2 SVGEGT, per germline. V lost 5 bases to trimming and J lost 7 bases, with 11 bases between them. This CDR3 spans 12 amino acids. CDR3 loop: CASSPTGFGYTF. The CDR3 DNA follows: TGTGCCAGCAGTCCAACAGGGTTTGGCTACACCTTC.

This sequence joins TRBV7-9 and TRBJ1-3; D gene unclear. Per the germline V gene, CDR1 is SEHNR and CDR2 is FQNEAQ (reference sequence). This CDR3 contains 14 residues. Trimming stripped 1 base from V and 0 bases from J, with 4 bases between. The CDR3 loop is CASSLGSSGNTIYF. The CDR3 bases are TGTGCCAGCAGCTTAGGCAGCTCTGGAAACACCATATATTTT.

V gene TRBV4-3 combines with J gene TRBJ2-5; 7 bases map to TRBD1. There are 16 residues in the CDR3. Germline loops: CDR1 LGHNA, CDR2 YSLEER. V lost 1 base, J lost 2 bases, and 7 bases stayed unmatched. For the CDR3, the DNA is TGCGCCAGCAGCCAAGTAACAGGGGAGATTCAAGAGACCCAGTACTTC. It encodes CASSQVTGEIQETQYF.

The rearrangement links TRBV7-8 to TRBJ2-5, with D possibly being TRBD2 (6 bases). The CDR3 spans 14 residues. Trimming took off 5 bases at V and 4 bases at J, with 14 bases between the two ends. Germline CDR1 and CDR2: SGHVS and FQNEAQ. The CDR3 protein is CASSVTRGTETQYF. DNA of the CDR3: TGTGCCAGCAGCGTTACGCGGGGAACAGAGACCCAGTACTTC.